This T cell receptor beta chain was obtained from a study of cytomegalovirus exposure and HLA in healthy donors. The study's findings and limits: For cytomegalovirus status, the classifier reportedly gave diagnoses with high specificity and sensitivity.

The PCR ran on 60 Vbeta and 13 Jbeta primers. The authors' processing: Unique TCR beta chains numbered approximately 76 million in a later analysis, with 10 million to 14 million shared. Assay: immunoSEQ multiplex PCR; the TCRdb copy retains only in-frame clones and omits some. V, J and clone size are taken as reported in that table, and D and trimming were inferred from the DNA itself. The table records 90,000 to 100,000 clones, just under 70% of them present only once. This clone was counted only a few times. The target antigen is unknown. Germline V CDR1 and CDR2: LGHNA, YSLEER. V lost 1 base and J 2 bases, leaving 12 bases between the germline ends. CDR3 length: 16 residues. Healthy individuals who donated bone marrow served as the donors.

The V call is TRBV4-3, the J call TRBJ1-3; D unresolved. The clonotype was recovered from a man between 45 and 60 years old in good health and CMV-seronegative. Sequencing was done on a sample of PBMCs. Here the CDR3 DNA reads TGCGCCAGCAGCCAAGTCTACAGTTCGACTGGAAACACCATATATTTT. It codes for CASSQVYSSTGNTIYF.